Shown below are 21 T cell receptor beta chains from a single sample sequenced in a study of T cells in Graves' hyperthyroidism and ophthalmopathy. RNA transcripts gave rise to amplified TCR beta CDR3 regions. First-round RT-PCR targeting the TCR CDR3 was performed with the HTBI primer set. MiXCR, run by TCRdb on the multiplex PCR reads, gives a single entry per CDR3 protein. The table has some 760,000 distinct CDR3 sequences, 14% seen once. Sample: blood. The source is a young woman with Graves' hyperthyroidism.

This clonotype was seen more than once but under ten times. The CDR3 DNA sequence: TGTGCCAGTAGTATCTGGGGGCAGACCGGGGAGCTGTTTTTT. This sequence encodes CASSIWGQTGELFF. This chain uses TRBV19 with TRBJ2-2; possibly TRBD1 for D (6 bases). Germline loops: CDR1 LNHDA, CDR2 SQIVND (reference sequence). V was pared by 3 bases and J by 5 bases, with 10 bases between. This CDR3 is built from 14 residues.

A word on this clonotype: The final CDR3 position lacks the conserved phenylalanine or tryptophan, pointing to a likely read error. The chain is built from TRBV4-1 and TRBJ1-2; unclear D gene. The germline gives CDR1 MGHRA, CDR2 YSYEKL. This CDR3 contains 15 residues. Trimming removed 1 base from V and 5 bases from J, with 14 bases in between. In DNA, the CDR3 is TGCGCCAGCAGCCAAGCTCACAACATGGGTTATGGCTACACCCTC. Its translation: CASSQAHNMGYGYTL.

The chain links TRBV29-1 to TRBJ2-7; TRBD2 is a possible D gene (5 bases). Per germline, CDR1 SQVTM and CDR2 ANQGSEA. With 6 bases removed from V and 6 bases from J, the gap between germline ends came to 12 bases. The CDR3 is 11 amino acids. CDR3 region: CSVDTRREQYF. CDR3 sequence (DNA): TGCAGCGTCGACACTAGACGCGAGCAGTACTTC.

This clonotype was counted a few times. This chain links TRBV28 with TRBJ2-2, with D possibly matching TRBD2 (5 bases). The CDR3 has 14 amino acids. Germline V gene sequence: CDR1 MDHEN, CDR2 SYDVKM. V was clipped by 6 bases and J by 3 bases, with 11 bases between them. Here the CDR3 DNA reads TGTGCCAGCAGGACGGGAATTTACACCGGGGAGCTGTTTTTT. Amino acid sequence: CASRTGIYTGELFF.

This clonotype was recorded many times. This sequence joins TRBV11-2 and TRBJ2-7; D perhaps matches TRBD1 (6 bases). The CDR3 loop spans 15 amino acids. Germline CDR1 reads SGHAT; CDR2 reads FQNNGV. Trimming left V 1 base short and J 3 bases short, with 13 bases between. As DNA, the CDR3 is TGTGCCAGCAGCTTAGCACGGGACACACTCTACGAGCAGTACTTC. This codes for CASSLARDTLYEQYF.

There are many counts of this clonotype. This chain joins TRBV18 and TRBJ2-2; 10 positions agree with TRBD2. J gave up 3 bases and V 2 bases, and 3 bases lay outside the gene matches. Germline-derived CDR1 and CDR2 are KGHSH and LQKENI. The CDR3 loop spans 16 amino acids. CDR3 nucleotides: TGTGCCAGCTCACCATTACTAGCGGGATACACCGGGGAGCTGTTTTTT. Its translation is CASSPLLAGYTGELFF.

The table lists this clonotype with many counts. V gene TRBV20-1 combines with J gene TRBJ2-7, with D possibly matching TRBD2 (6 bases). The CDR3 length is 14 residues. V was pared by 5 bases and J by 3 bases, with 17 bases between. CDR1 is DFQATT and CDR2 is SNEGSKA in the germline V gene (reference sequence). The CDR3 reads CSAPSGSSGYEQYF. CDR3 nucleotide sequence: TGCAGTGCTCCGAGCGGGTCTTCGGGCTACGAGCAGTACTTC.

This clonotype was seen many times. This chain joins TRBV12-3 or TRBV12-4 and TRBJ2-3; D unclear. The V end lost 3 bases, the J end lost 6 bases, and 7 bases lay between the germline ends. The CDR3 sequence is 12 residues long. CDR3 residues: CASSFRRDTQYF. CDR3 DNA: TGTGCCAGCAGTTTTAGACGTGATACGCAGTATTTT.

The chain uses TRBV4-2 and TRBJ2-5; D remains unclear. The CDR3 is 15 amino acids. CDR1 is LGHNA, CDR2 YNFKEQ, per germline. Trimming left V 0 bases short and J 5 bases short, with 13 bases between. CDR3 in amino acids: CASSQDIGVQETQYF. The DNA for the CDR3 is TGTGCCAGCAGCCAAGATATCGGAGTGCAGGAGACCCAGTACTTC.

V usage is TRBV5-1 and J usage is TRBJ1-4; 12 bases map to TRBD1. The CDR3 has 15 amino acids. Trimming took 4 bases from V and 8 from J; bases not matched to a gene: 6. CDR1 and CDR2 from the germline V gene are SGHRS and YFSETQ. DNA of the CDR3: TGCGCCAGCAGCGTCGGGACAGGGGGCGGCGAAAAACTGTTTTTT. This sequence encodes CASSVGTGGGEKLFF.

This clonotype was observed a handful of times. At one end, the junction sequence differs from germline, possibly due to a read error. This chain joins TRBV7-7 and TRBJ2-2; D remains unclear. The CDR3 length is 14 residues. Germline values: CDR1 SSHAT, CDR2 FNYEAQ (reference sequence). CDR3 sequence (DNA): TGTGCTAGCAGCTTGAGGCAGTTTACCGGGGAGCTGTTTTTT. Translated: CASSLRQFTGELFF.

This clonotype occurred many times. The rearrangement links TRBV20-1 to TRBJ2-7, with 11 bases matching TRBD1. The germline V gene has CDR1 DFQATT and CDR2 SNEGSKA (reference sequence). Losses at the gene ends were 6 bases for V and 1 base for J; bases not matched to a gene: 8. The CDR3 is 15 amino acids. In DNA form, the CDR3 reads TGCAGTGCAACTCCCGGACAGGGGGCATCCTACGAGCAGTACTTC. This gives the protein CSATPGQGASYEQYF.

V gene TRBV6-2 or TRBV6-3 combines with J gene TRBJ2-5; D tentatively fits TRBD1 or TRBD2 (5 bases each). The length of the CDR3 is 14 residues. Germline CDR1 and CDR2: MNHEY and SVGEGT. The V end lost 8 bases, the J end lost 4 bases, and 17 bases lay between the germline ends. CDR3 loop: CASGRVPGGETQYF. DNA for the CDR3: TGTGCCAGCGGCCGGGTCCCTGGGGGAGAGACCCAGTACTTC.

The sample holds a few counts of this clonotype. With a much larger clone just one base away, this may be a read error. The chain has TRBV11-3 and TRBJ1-1; D unresolved. Germline CDR1 is SGHNT and CDR2 is YENEEA. This CDR3 comprises 15 residues. CDR3 residues: CASSLSSGLNTEASF. For the CDR3, the DNA is TGTGCCAGCAGCTTAAGTTCGGGGTTGAACACTGAAGCTTCCTTT. The variable domain in full, with the rest retrieved from reference TRBV11-3 and TRBJ1-1, is EAGVVQSPRYKIIEKKQPVAFWCNPISGHNTLYWYLQNLGQGPELLIRYENEEAVDDSQLPKDRFSAERLKGVDSTLKIQPAELGDSAVYLCASSLSSGLNTEASFGQGTRLTVV.

This chain connects TRBV6-1 to TRBJ1-5; tentative D call: TRBD1 (5 bases). The CDR3 is 15 amino acids. Per germline, CDR1 MNHNS and CDR2 SASEGT. V was pared by 6 bases and J by 5 bases, with 17 bases between. The CDR3 region is CASSSLQGGDQPQHF. DNA for the CDR3: TGTGCCAGCAGCTCCCTCCAGGGAGGGGATCAGCCCCAGCATTTT.

This CDR3 is CASSLADTGELFF. Here the CDR3 DNA reads TGCGCCAGCAGCTTGGCCGACACCGGGGAGCTGTTTTTT. This chain uses TRBV5-1 with TRBJ2-2; no clear D. This CDR3 has 13 residues. CDR1 and CDR2 (germline): SGHRS, YFSETQ. V was clipped by 0 bases and J by 3 bases, with 3 bases between them.

This clonotype was picked up many times. The V and J genes are TRBV7-8 and TRBJ1-5; D not certain. CDR3 length: 14 amino acids. CDR1 and CDR2 from the germline V gene are SGHVS and FQNEAQ. Deletions cut 5 bases from V and 9 bases from J, with 17 bases between. In DNA form, the CDR3 reads TGTGCCAGCAGCGCGACATACTCCGGAGCGCCCCAGCATTTT. Its protein product is CASSATYSGAPQHF.

This clonotype was seen many times. The chain is built from TRBV28 and TRBJ1-1; D perhaps matches TRBD1 (5 bases). CDR1 is MDHEN, CDR2 SYDVKM, per germline. CDR3 length: 15 amino acids. Trimming took 2 bases from V and 3 from J, leaving 13 bases between them. The chain's CDR3 is CASSLGNGHHTEAFF. CDR3 nucleotides: TGTGCCAGCAGTTTAGGGAACGGACACCACACTGAAGCTTTCTTT.

This clonotype was observed at least ten times. This rearrangement joins TRBV7-8 to TRBJ2-3; 8 bases map to TRBD2. This CDR3 contains 13 residues. Looked up from germline, CDR1 is SGHVS and CDR2 is FQNEAQ. The V segment lost 8 bases and the J segment 6 bases; nucleotides outside the gene matches: 7. In nucleotides, the CDR3 is TGTGCCAGCGCCCCCGGGGGGGTGGATACGCAGTATTTT. This codes for CASAPGGVDTQYF.

This chain joins TRBV5-1 and TRBJ2-3; D gene unclear. The CDR3 is made up of 14 amino acids. V lost 1 base and J 2 bases, leaving 8 bases between the germline ends. Germline V gene data show CDR1 as SGHRS and CDR2 as YFSETQ. CDR3 bases: TGCGCCAGCAGCTTGAAACAGAACACAGATACGCAGTATTTT. Its protein is CASSLKQNTDTQYF. Using reference TRBV5-1 and TRBJ2-3 for the parts outside the CDR3, the full variable domain is KAGVTQTPRYLIKTRGQQVTLSCSPISGHRSVSWYQQTPGQGLQFLFEYFSETQRNKGNFPGRFSGRQFSNSRSEMNVSTLELGDSALYLCASSLKQNTDTQYFGPGTRLTVL.

Written as DNA, the CDR3 is TGTGCCAGTAGTACTCCGGGACTAGCGGGCCTATACAATGAGCAGTTCTTC. This encodes CASSTPGLAGLYNEQFF. The chain has TRBV19 and TRBJ2-1, with 12 nucleotides matching TRBD2. Unmatched junction bases numbered 8, after V lost 4 bases and J lost 4 bases. The CDR3 contains 17 residues. Germline CDR1 and CDR2: LNHDA and SQIVND (reference sequence). Together with reference TRBV19 and TRBJ2-1, the CDR3 gives the full variable domain: DGGITQSPKYLFRKEGQNVTLSCEQNLNHDAMYWYRQDPGQGLRLIYYSQIVNDFQKGDIAEGYSVSREKKESFPLTVTSAQKNPTAFYLCASSTPGLAGLYNEQFFGPGTRLTVL.